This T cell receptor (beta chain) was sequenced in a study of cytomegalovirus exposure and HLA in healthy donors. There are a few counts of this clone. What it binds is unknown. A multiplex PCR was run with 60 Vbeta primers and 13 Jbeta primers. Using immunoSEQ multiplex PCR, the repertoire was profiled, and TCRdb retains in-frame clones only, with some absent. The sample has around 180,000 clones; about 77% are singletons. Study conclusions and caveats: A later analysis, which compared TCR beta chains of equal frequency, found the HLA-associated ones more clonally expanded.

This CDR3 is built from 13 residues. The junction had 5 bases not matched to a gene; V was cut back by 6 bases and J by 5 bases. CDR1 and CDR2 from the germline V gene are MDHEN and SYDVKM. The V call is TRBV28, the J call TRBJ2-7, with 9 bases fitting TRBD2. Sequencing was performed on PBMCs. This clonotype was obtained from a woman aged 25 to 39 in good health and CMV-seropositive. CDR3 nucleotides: TGTGCCAGCAGAGTCGGGACTAGCAACGAGCAGTACTTC. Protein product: CASRVGTSNEQYF. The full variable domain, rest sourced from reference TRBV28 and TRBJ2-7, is DVKVTQSSRYLVKRTGEKVFLECVQDMDHENMFWYRQDPGLGLRLIYFSYDVKMKEKGDIPEGYSVSREKKERFSLILESASTNQTSMYLCASRVGTSNEQYFGPGTRLTVT.